This T cell receptor (beta chain) stems from a study of cytomegalovirus exposure and HLA in healthy donors. Study conclusions and caveats: Another analysis was done later, and it associated around 17,000 TCR beta sequences with HLA alleles at 0.05 false discovery rate.

Use of 60 Vbeta and 13 Jbeta primers characterized the PCR. The method was immunoSEQ multiplex PCR; TCRdb's version includes in-frame clones alone and lacks a portion of them. The sample includes more than 150,000 clones, around 83% of them seen just once. Notes on this clone: The target antigen is unknown.

The germline CDR1 and CDR2 sequences are SGHVS and FNYEAQ. The CDR3 totals 15 residues. With 5 bases clipped from V and 0 bases from J, the junction kept 2 bases outside the gene matches. The sample taken for sequencing was PBMCs. This chain joins TRBV7-6 and TRBJ2-2; TRBD1 matches 8 bases. This TCR derives from a man aged 50-59 years in good health and CMV-seronegative. CDR3 in DNA: TGTGCCAGCAGCCGGACAGGGTCGAACACCGGGGAGCTGTTTTTT. As protein: CASSRTGSNTGELFF.